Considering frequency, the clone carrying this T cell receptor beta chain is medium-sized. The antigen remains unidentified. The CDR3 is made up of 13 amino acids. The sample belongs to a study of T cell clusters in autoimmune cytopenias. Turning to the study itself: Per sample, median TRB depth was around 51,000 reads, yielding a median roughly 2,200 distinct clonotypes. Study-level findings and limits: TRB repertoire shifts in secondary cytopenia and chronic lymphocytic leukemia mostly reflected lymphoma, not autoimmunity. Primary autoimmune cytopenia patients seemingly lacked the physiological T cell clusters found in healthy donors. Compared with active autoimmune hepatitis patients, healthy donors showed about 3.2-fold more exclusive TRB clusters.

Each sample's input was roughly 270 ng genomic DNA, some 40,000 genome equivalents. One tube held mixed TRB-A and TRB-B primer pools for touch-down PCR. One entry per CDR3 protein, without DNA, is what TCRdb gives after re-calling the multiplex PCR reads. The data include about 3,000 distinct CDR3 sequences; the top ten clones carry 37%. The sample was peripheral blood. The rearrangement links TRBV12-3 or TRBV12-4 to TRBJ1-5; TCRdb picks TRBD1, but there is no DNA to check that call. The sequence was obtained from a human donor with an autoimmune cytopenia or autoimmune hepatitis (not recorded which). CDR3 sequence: CASRGTGNQPQHF.